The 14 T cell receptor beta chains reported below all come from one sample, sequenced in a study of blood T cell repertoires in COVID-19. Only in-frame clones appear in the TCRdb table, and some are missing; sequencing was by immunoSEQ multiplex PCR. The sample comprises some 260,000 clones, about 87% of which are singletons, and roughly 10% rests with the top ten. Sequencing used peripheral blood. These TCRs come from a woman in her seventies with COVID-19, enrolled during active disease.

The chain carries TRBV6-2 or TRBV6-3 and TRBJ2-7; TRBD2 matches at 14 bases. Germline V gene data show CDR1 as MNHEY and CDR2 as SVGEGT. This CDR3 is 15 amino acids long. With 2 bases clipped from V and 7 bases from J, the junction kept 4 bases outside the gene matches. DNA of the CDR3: TGTGCCAGCAGTTACGGGACTAGCGGGAGTCAAGAGCAGTACTTC. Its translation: CASSYGTSGSQEQYF.

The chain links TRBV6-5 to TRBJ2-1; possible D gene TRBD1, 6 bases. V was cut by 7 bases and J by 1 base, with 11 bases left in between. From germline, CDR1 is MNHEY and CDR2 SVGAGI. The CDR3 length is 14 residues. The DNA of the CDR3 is TGTGCCAGCACATCTAGGGGGTCCTACAATGAGCAGTTCTTC. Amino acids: CASTSRGSYNEQFF.

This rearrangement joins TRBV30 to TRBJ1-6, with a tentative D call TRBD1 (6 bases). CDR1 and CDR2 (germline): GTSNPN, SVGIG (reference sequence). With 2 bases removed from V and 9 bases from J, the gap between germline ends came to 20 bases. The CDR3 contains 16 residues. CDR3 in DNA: TGTGCCTGGAGTATGGGCAGGGGCATACCTCCTTCACCCCTCCACTTT. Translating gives CAWSMGRGIPPSPLHF.

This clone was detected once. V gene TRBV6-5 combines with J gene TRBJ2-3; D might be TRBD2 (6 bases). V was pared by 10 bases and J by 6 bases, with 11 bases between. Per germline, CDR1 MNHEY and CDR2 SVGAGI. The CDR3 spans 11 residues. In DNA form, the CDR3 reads TGTGCCACCACTCGGGGGGATACGCAGTATTTT. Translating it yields CATTRGDTQYF.

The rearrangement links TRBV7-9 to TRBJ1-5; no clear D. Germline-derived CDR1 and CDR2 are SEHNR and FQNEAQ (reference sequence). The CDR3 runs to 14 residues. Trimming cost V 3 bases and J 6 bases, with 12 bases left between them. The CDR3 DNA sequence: TGTGCCAGCAGCTTCGATGGCGGCGGTCAGCCCCAGCATTTT. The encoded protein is CASSFDGGGQPQHF. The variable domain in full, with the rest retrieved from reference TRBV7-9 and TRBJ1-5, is DTGVSQNPRHKITKRGQNVTFRCDPISEHNRLYWYRQTLGQGPEFLTYFQNEAQLEKSRLLSDRFSAERPKGSFSTLEIQRTEQGDSAMYLCASSFDGGGQPQHFGDGTRLSIL.

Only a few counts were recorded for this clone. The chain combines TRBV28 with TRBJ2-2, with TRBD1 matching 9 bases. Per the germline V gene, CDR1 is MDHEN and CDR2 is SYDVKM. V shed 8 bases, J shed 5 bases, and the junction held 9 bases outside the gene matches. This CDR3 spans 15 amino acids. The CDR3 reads CASFRGQGQTGELFF. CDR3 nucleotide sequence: TGTGCCAGCTTTCGTGGACAGGGGCAGACCGGGGAGCTGTTTTTT.

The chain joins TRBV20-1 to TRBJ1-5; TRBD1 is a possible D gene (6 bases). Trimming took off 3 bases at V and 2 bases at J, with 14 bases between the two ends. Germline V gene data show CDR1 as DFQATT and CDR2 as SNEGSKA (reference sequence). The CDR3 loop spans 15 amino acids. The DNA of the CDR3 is TGCAGTGCTAGTCAAAGCAGGGGAGGCAATCAGCCCCAGCATTTT. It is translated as CSASQSRGGNQPQHF.

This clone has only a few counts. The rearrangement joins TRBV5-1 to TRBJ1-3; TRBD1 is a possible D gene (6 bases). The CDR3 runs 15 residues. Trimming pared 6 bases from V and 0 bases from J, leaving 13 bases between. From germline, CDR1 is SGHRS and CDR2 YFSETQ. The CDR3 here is CASKTGLSSGNTIYF. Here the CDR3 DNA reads TGCGCCAGCAAAACAGGGCTCAGCTCTGGAAACACCATATATTTT.

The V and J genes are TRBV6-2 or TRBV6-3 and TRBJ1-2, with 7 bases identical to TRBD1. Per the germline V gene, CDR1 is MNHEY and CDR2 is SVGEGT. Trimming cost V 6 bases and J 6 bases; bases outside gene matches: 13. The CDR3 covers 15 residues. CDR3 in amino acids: CASSLTQDRAHGYTF. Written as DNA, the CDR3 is TGTGCCAGCAGCCTAACTCAAGACAGGGCCCATGGCTACACCTTC.

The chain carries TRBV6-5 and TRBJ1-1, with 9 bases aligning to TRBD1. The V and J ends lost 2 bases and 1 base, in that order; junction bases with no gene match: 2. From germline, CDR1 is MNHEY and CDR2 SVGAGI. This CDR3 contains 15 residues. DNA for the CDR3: TGTGCCAGCAGTTACCCGGGACAGGGGAACACTGAAGCTTTCTTT. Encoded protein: CASSYPGQGNTEAFF.

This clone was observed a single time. CDR3: CASSPSPSSGSLSRTGELFF. CDR3 DNA: TGTGCCAGCAGCCCCTCCCCATCTAGCGGGAGTTTATCGCGTACCGGGGAGCTGTTTTTT. The chain has TRBV6-2 or TRBV6-3 and TRBJ2-2; TRBD2 aligns across 10 bases. The germline gives CDR1 MNHEY, CDR2 SVGEGT. The CDR3 has 20 residues. V lost 6 bases, J lost 5 bases, and 21 bases stayed unmatched.

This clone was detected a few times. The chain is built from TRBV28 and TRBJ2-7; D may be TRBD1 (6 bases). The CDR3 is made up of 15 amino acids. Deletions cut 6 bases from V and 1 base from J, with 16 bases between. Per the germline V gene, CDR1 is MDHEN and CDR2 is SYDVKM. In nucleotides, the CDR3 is TGTGCCAGCAGCCAGGTAGGGACACAATCCTACGAGCAGTACTTC. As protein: CASSQVGTQSYEQYF.

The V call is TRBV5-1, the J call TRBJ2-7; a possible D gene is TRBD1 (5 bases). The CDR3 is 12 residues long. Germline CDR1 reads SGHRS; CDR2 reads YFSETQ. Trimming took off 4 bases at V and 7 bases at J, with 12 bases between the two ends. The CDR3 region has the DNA TGCGCCAGCAGCCCCGCAGGGATGGAGCAGTACTTC. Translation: CASSPAGMEQYF.

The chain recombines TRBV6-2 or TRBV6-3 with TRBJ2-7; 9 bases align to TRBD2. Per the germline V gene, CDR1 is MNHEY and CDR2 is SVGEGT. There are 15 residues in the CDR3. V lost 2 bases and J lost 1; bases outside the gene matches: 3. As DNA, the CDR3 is TGTGCCAGCAGTTACACGGCGGGAGGGTCCTACGAGCAGTACTTC. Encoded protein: CASSYTAGGSYEQYF.